This TCR beta chain was captured by sequencing in a study of cytomegalovirus exposure and HLA in healthy donors. The germline gives CDR1 LGHNA, CDR2 YNFKEQ. The CDR3 totals 14 residues. V gave up 1 base and J gave up 4 bases, with 9 bases separating them. TCRdb's copy holds only in-frame clones and misses some; the assay was immunoSEQ multiplex PCR. The profile shows 200,000 to 250,000 clones, 87% of them singletons. This TCR came from a man aged 18 to 29 in good health and CMV-seropositive. The specimen was PBMCs. The chain uses TRBV4-2 and TRBJ2-3, with D perhaps matching TRBD2 (6 bases). The CDR3 sequence is CASSQGIAADTQYF. The CDR3 coding sequence is TGTGCCAGCAGCCAAGGGATAGCGGCAGATACGCAGTATTTT.